A selection of T cell receptor beta chains follows, all from one sample in a study of cytomegalovirus exposure and HLA in healthy donors. Produced via immunoSEQ multiplex PCR; TCRdb's table is partial and in-frame only. Of 150,000 to 200,000 clones in the sample, around 78% were seen once. Material for sequencing was PBMCs. These receptors came from a woman aged 40 to 49 in good health and CMV-seronegative. Each CDR3 is given with its conserved first and last residue. The order of the fields is V gene, clone size, J gene, D gene, CDR3 protein, CDR3 DNA. A D gene is named only where the DNA matches it firmly. The size of a clone is reported for some rows only, either as once, few or many, or as a class for expanded clones.

>TRBV7-2|few|TRBJ2-7|NA
CASSLGAANLPYEQYF
TGTGCCAGCAGCTTAGGGGCAGCCAACCTACCCTACGAGCAGTACTTC
>TRBV7-2|NA|TRBJ2-1|NA
CASSRERAVGEQFF
TGTGCCAGCAGCAGAGAGCGGGCCGTCGGTGAGCAGTTCTTC
>TRBV28|NA|TRBJ2-1|NA
CASSGGLESYNEQFF
TGTGCCAGCAGTGGCGGCCTAGAATCCTACAATGAGCAGTTCTTC
>TRBV6-5|NA|TRBJ2-1|TRBD1
CASSPRQGRNEQFF
TGTGCCAGCAGTCCCCGACAGGGTCGGAATGAGCAGTTCTTC
>TRBV4-2|NA|TRBJ2-4|NA
CASRREGGRNIQYF
TGTGCCAGCAGGCGTGAGGGAGGTAGAAACATTCAGTACTTC
>TRBV5-8|NA|TRBJ2-1|TRBD1
CASVQPRGQGVSKQFF
TGTGCCAGCGTGCAACCCCGGGGACAGGGGGTGAGCAAGCAGTTCTTC
>TRBV11-2|NA|TRBJ1-1|NA
CASSLGLETEAFF
TGTGCCAGCAGCTTAGGACTCGAGACTGAAGCTTTCTTT
>TRBV11-3|NA|TRBJ2-7|NA
CASSARLTGSSSYEQYF
TGTGCCAGCAGCGCAAGACTCACCGGGTCGAGCTCCTACGAGCAGTACTTC
>TRBV18|NA|TRBJ2-5|NA
CASSPAGQETQYF
TGTGCCAGCTCACCTGCAGGGCAAGAGACCCAGTACTTC
>TRBV5-1|NA|TRBJ1-5|NA
CASSEAGAQNQPQHF
TGCGCCAGCAGCGAAGCAGGGGCCCAAAATCAGCCCCAGCATTTT
>TRBV5-1|NA|TRBJ1-3|NA
CASSPGGVLDTIYF
TGCGCCAGCAGCCCAGGCGGGGTTTTGGACACCATATATTTT
>TRBV6-1|few|TRBJ2-7|NA
CASSEAWRSSYEQYF
TGTGCCAGCAGTGAAGCGTGGAGGTCCTCGTACGAGCAGTACTTC
>TRBV27|once|TRBJ1-1|TRBD1
CATRDRGLTEAFF
TGTGCCACCCGGGACAGGGGTCTCACTGAAGCTTTCTTT
>TRBV6-1|NA|TRBJ2-5|NA
CASTPGYQETQYF
TGTGCCAGCACCCCGGGTTACCAAGAGACCCAGTACTTC
>TRBV6-4|NA|TRBJ2-7|TRBD1
CASPPSPDRGQYEQYF
TGTGCCAGCCCCCCCTCACCGGACAGGGGGCAGTACGAGCAGTACTTC
>TRBV5-4|NA|TRBJ2-1|TRBD2
CASSWGTSGRSSSYNEQFF
TGTGCCAGCAGCTGGGGAACTAGCGGGAGGTCTAGCTCCTACAATGAGCAGTTCTTC